One TCR beta chain is described in this entry. Which antigen it targets is not known. Base qualities were left out, and no much larger clone turns up one base away. The sample comes from a study of blood T cell repertoires in COVID-19 (TCRdb year 2020). With regard to the full study: The collaborator samples originated in the United States, Italy and Spain and spanned the acute and convalescent phases of COVID-19. The prospective study material was composed of cDNA or gDNA derived from T cells, B-cell-depleted T cells, or PBMCs. The dataset comprised deeply sampled blood TCRbeta repertoires from subjects exposed to, actively infected with, or recovered from COVID-19. The repertoires were made available in a free public database intended to serve as a resource for research on the immune response to SARS-CoV-2. Samples came from the ongoing ImmuneRACE study (first 160 participants) plus 1,254 subjects from 6 global collaborators. The sample metadata nearly always contained a de-identified subject ID, COVID-19 status, age in years and sex. HLA class I and class II types, where available, came from metadata supplied by the sample provider rather than from assay-based typing. The paper as a whole reports these results and caveats: How much clinical and demographic metadata was included differed by source and by participant, and the metadata was provided uncurated.

TCRbeta CDR3 regions were amplified from genomic DNA by means of the immunoSEQ Assay, a bias-controlled multiplex PCR. The study's processing was this. Nucleated cell counts per sample were estimated from amplification of reference gene primers within the assay. To quantify the absolute abundance of each unique TCRbeta CDR3 rearrangement, sequence reads were collapsed and filtered. For each sample, productive Simpson clonality was calculated by taking the square root of Simpson's diversity index across productive rearrangements. TCRdb provides this immuneACCESS table in a form limited to in-frame rearrangements. Some clones are lacking; in checked studies, under half of them reflect an unresolved V gene, and why the rest are absent is not known. V and J calls and clone size follow that table, whereas D and trimming were derived from the DNA. This sample has about 230,000 clones in its table, and 70% to 90% of those were observed once. About 9.9% of the sample belongs to the ten largest clones.

The germline ends are 9 bases apart after V is trimmed by 3 bases and J by 2 bases. CDR1 and CDR2, per the germline V gene (reference sequence), are LNHDA and SQIVND. Its CDR3 holds 14 amino acids, cysteine through phenylalanine. Only CDR3 DNA remains: 42 bases, in frame from the first base. In Seattle, one collaborating source enrolled patients while the infection was active and tracked those patients longitudinally over the course of disease. Each collaborating institution followed its own protocols to collect whole blood in K2EDTA tubes. Collaborator samples were shipped for TCRbeta analysis as frozen whole blood, isolated PBMCs, or DNA extracted from either sample type.

Sample: peripheral blood. The sequence is built from TRBV19 and TRBJ2-3, with an unclear D gene assignment. This receptor was taken from a man over 45 with COVID-19, enrolled during active disease. The sequenced DNA: TGTGCCAGTAGTATTACTACCAACACAGATACGCAGTATTTT. It translates as CASSITTNTDTQYF. Joined to the reference TRBV19 and TRBJ2-3 proteins, this CDR3 gives the full variable domain: DGGITQSPKYLFRKEGQNVTLSCEQNLNHDAMYWYRQDPGQGLRLIYYSQIVNDFQKGDIAEGYSVSREKKESFPLTVTSAQKNPTAFYLCASSITTNTDTQYFGPGTRLTVL.